These 15 T cell receptor beta chains originate from one sample sequenced in a study of T cell responses to AZD1222 COVID-19 vaccine. Sequencing was performed with immunoSEQ multiplex PCR; in TCRdb, only in-frame clones are kept and a portion is missing. The sample consists of about 130,000 clones, 80% to 90% of them appearing once. The material sequenced was peripheral blood, taken on day 0 of AZD1222 vaccination. Source of these receptors: an adult in good health.

The rearrangement joins TRBV11-2 to TRBJ1-3, with D maybe TRBD1 (6 bases). Trimming stripped 1 base from V and 0 bases from J, with 10 bases between. The V gene's germline CDR1 is SGHAT and CDR2 FQNNGV. This CDR3 contains 16 residues. The CDR3 loop reads CASSLARTASGNTIYF. DNA of the CDR3: TGTGCCAGCAGCTTAGCCCGGACAGCCTCTGGAAACACCATATATTTT. Full variable domain (outside the CDR3, taken from reference TRBV11-2 and TRBJ1-3): EAGVAQSPRYKIIEKRQSVAFWCNPISGHATLYWYQQILGQGPKLLIQFQNNGVVDDSQLPKDRFSAERLKGVDSTLKIQPAKLEDSAVYLCASSLARTASGNTIYFGEGSWLTVV.

The chain recombines TRBV5-1 with TRBJ1-4; D remains ambiguous. From germline, CDR1 is SGHRS and CDR2 YFSETQ. Trimming left V 7 bases short and J 6 bases short, with 16 bases between. The CDR3 spans 14 residues. The CDR3 DNA sequence: TGCGCCAGCTCCCTTAGAGGGTTAGATGAAAAACTGTTTTTT. Translation gives CASSLRGLDEKLFF.

The chain uses TRBV3-1 (or the pseudogene TRBV3-2) and TRBJ2-5; possibly TRBD1 for D (5 bases). The CDR3 is 15 amino acids. Trimming stripped 1 base from V and 4 bases from J, with 13 bases between. Germline CDR1 is LGHDT and CDR2 is YNNKEL (reference sequence). The CDR3 protein is CASSQGWARGETQYF. As DNA, the CDR3 is TGTGCCAGCAGCCAAGGATGGGCTAGGGGAGAGACCCAGTACTTC.

The chain uses TRBV4-3 and TRBJ1-3, with D hard to call. Between the trimmed V and J ends, which lost 0 bases and 0 bases, there was a span of 6 bases. The germline V gene has CDR1 LGHNA and CDR2 YSLEER. The CDR3 sequence is 15 residues long. Written as DNA, the CDR3 is TGCGCCAGCAGCCAAGACGGCGGCTCTGGAAACACCATATATTTT. Its protein is CASSQDGGSGNTIYF.

The chain uses TRBV30 and TRBJ2-7; TRBD1 aligns across 11 bases. The germline gives CDR1 GTSNPN, CDR2 SVGIG (reference sequence). The CDR3 loop spans 14 amino acids. V shed 1 base and J 7 bases; nucleotides not matched to a gene: 6. CDR3 nucleotides: TGTGCCTGGAGTGCAGGACAGGGGGCGCGGGAGCAGTACTTC. It translates to CAWSAGQGAREQYF.

J is TRBJ2-7 and V is TRBV24-1; D ambiguous. This CDR3 spans 11 amino acids. The germline gives CDR1 KGHDR, CDR2 SFDVKD. Trimming took off 6 bases at V and 3 bases at J, with 5 bases between the two ends. CDR3 residues: CATSSRYEQYF. The DNA of the CDR3 is TGTGCCACCAGTAGTCGCTACGAGCAGTACTTC.

V is TRBV14 and J is TRBJ2-7; no firm D call. This CDR3 is 15 amino acids long. Germline V CDR1 and CDR2: SGHDN, FVKESK. V dropped 0 bases and J dropped 2 bases, with 11 bases sitting between them. CDR3: CASSQDEAIPYEQYF. In DNA form, the CDR3 reads TGTGCCAGCAGCCAAGATGAAGCAATTCCCTACGAGCAGTACTTC.

The V call is TRBV6-5, the J call TRBJ1-5, with a weak D call TRBD1 (6 bases). Germline lookup yields CDR1 MNHEY and CDR2 SVGAGI. V gave up 5 bases and J gave up 2 bases, with 10 bases separating them. This CDR3 region has 14 residues. This chain's CDR3 is CASSRQEGNQPQHF. The CDR3 coding sequence is TGTGCCAGCAGTCGACAGGAGGGCAATCAGCCCCAGCATTTT.

This chain connects TRBV19 to TRBJ1-1; D gene unclear. Germline V gene data show CDR1 as LNHDA and CDR2 as SQIVND (reference sequence). The CDR3 covers 13 residues. V was cut by 1 base and J by 1 base, with 4 bases left in between. The CDR3 DNA is TGTGCCAGTAGTATAGGACCGAACACTGAAGCTTTCTTT. Protein: CASSIGPNTEAFF.

The CDR3 reads CASSPPGTSGRRGTQYF. The CDR3 DNA is TGTGCCAGCTCACCACCAGGGACTAGCGGGAGACGGGGTACGCAGTATTTT. The chain is built from TRBV18 and TRBJ2-3; 14 bases align to TRBD2. This CDR3 has 17 amino acids. Trimming took 0 bases from V and 8 from J; bases not matched to a gene: 7. Germline lookup yields CDR1 KGHSH and CDR2 LQKENI.

The chain carries TRBV7-2 and TRBJ2-5; 11 bases map to TRBD2. Germline V gives CDR1 SGHTA, CDR2 FQGNSA. The CDR3 runs 15 residues. With V trimmed by 4 bases and J by 7 bases, 8 bases remained unmatched. DNA for the CDR3: TGTGCCAGCAGCTCCGGACTAGCGGGCCGGGGGACCCAGTACTTC. Translating it yields CASSSGLAGRGTQYF. Using reference TRBV7-2 and TRBJ2-5 for the parts outside the CDR3, the full variable domain is GAGVSQSPSNKVTEKGKDVELRCDPISGHTALYWYRQSLGQGLEFLIYFQGNSAPDKSGLPSDRFSAERTGGSVSTLTIQRTQQEDSAVYLCASSSGLAGRGTQYFGPGTRLLVL.

The DNA for the CDR3 is TGTGCCAGCAGCGATGCCGACACTGAAGCTTTCTTT. This sequence encodes CASSDADTEAFF. This sequence joins TRBV9 and TRBJ1-1; D remains ambiguous. Trimming removed 3 bases from V and 3 bases from J, with 6 bases in between. This CDR3 contains 12 residues. Germline lookup yields CDR1 SGDLS and CDR2 YYNGEE.

The V call is TRBV11-3, the J call TRBJ2-7, with TRBD2 matching 9 bases. There are 14 residues in the CDR3. After removal of 3 bases from V and 3 bases from J, the junction contained 3 bases not matched to a gene. Germline loops: CDR1 SGHNT, CDR2 YENEEA. CDR3 amino acids: CASSFLAGHYEQYF. As DNA, the CDR3 is TGTGCCAGCAGCTTTCTAGCGGGACACTACGAGCAGTACTTC.

The V call is TRBV11-3, the J call TRBJ1-3; D not certain. Trimming shortened V by 0 bases and J by 0 bases, and 9 bases separated the two germline ends. CDR1 and CDR2 (germline): SGHNT, YENEEA. This CDR3 has 16 amino acids. CDR3 sequence reads: CASSLEFGGSGNTIYF. CDR3 nucleotides: TGTGCCAGCAGCTTAGAATTCGGTGGCTCTGGAAACACCATATATTTT.

The chain recombines TRBV18 with TRBJ1-6; no definite D call. The CDR3 totals 14 residues. From germline, CDR1 is KGHSH and CDR2 LQKENI. The V end lost 2 bases, the J end lost 5 bases, and 7 bases lay between the germline ends. CDR3 protein: CASSPLADNSPLHF. The CDR3 bases are TGTGCCAGCTCACCATTGGCGGATAATTCACCCCTCCACTTT. The whole variable domain, filled in from reference TRBV18 and TRBJ1-6, reads NAGVMQNPRHLVRRRGQEARLRCSPMKGHSHVYWYRQLPEEGLKFMVYLQKENIIDESGMPKERFSAEFPKEGPSILRIQQVVRGDSAAYFCASSPLADNSPLHFGNGTRLTVT.